This TCR beta chain was profiled in a study of early T cells in non-severe SARS-CoV-2 infection. MiXCR, run by TCRdb on the 5' RACE reads, gives a single entry per CDR3 protein. The sample carries 45,000 to 55,000 distinct CDR3 sequences, 6% to 7% recorded once. V lost 5 bases, J lost 2 bases, and 8 bases stayed unmatched. The CDR3 spans 15 residues. CDR1 is MNHNY, CDR2 SVGAGI, per germline (reference sequence). This clonotype has more than one count but fewer than ten. The origin of this receptor is an adult who was a healthcare worker with PCR-confirmed SARS-CoV-2 infection or an uninfected control (not recorded which). V and J are TRBV6-6 and TRBJ2-7; the match to TRBD1 covers 8 bases. Input material: whole blood. CDR3 residues: CASSLRGQVTYEQYF. The CDR3 DNA follows: TGTGCCAGCAGTCTTCGGGGACAGGTTACCTACGAGCAGTACTTC.